Below are 3 T cell receptor beta chains sequenced from a single sample in a study of shared clonotypes between healthy human individuals. Measured with immunoSEQ multiplex PCR; TCRdb has only the in-frame clones, and not every one. This table holds millions of clones, over 90% found once. The sample was naive CD4+ T cells from PBMCs. Subset of the sample: CD45RA+ positively selected. All receptors come from a man aged 18 to 30 in good health. Some clones in this sample may be carry-over from other donors' samples.

The chain carries TRBV5-8 and TRBJ2-7; D is undetermined. The length of the CDR3 is 14 residues. CDR1 and CDR2 from the germline V gene are SGHTS and YDEGEE. Trimming left V 4 bases short and J 7 bases short, with 18 bases between. The CDR3 region has the DNA TGTGCCAGCAGCAAGGACGGACGCCTGAGGGAGCAGTACTTC. Residues: CASSKDGRLREQYF.

J is TRBJ2-7 and V is TRBV5-1, with D unclear. This CDR3 spans 16 amino acids. Trimming took 0 bases from V and 2 from J, leaving 15 bases between them. The V gene's germline CDR1 is SGHRS and CDR2 YFSETQ. The CDR3 spells CASSLVDFRVPYEQYF. The CDR3 DNA follows: TGCGCCAGCAGCTTGGTCGACTTTAGGGTACCCTACGAGCAGTACTTC.

The chain employs TRBV19 and TRBJ2-2, with D possibly matching TRBD1 (6 bases). The V gene's germline CDR1 is LNHDA and CDR2 SQIVND (reference sequence). Trimming took off 1 base at V and 6 bases at J, with 9 bases between the two ends. The length of the CDR3 is 14 residues. This chain's CDR3 is CASSIGQAPGELFF. The CDR3 region has the DNA TGTGCCAGTAGTATAGGACAGGCACCCGGGGAGCTGTTTTTT.